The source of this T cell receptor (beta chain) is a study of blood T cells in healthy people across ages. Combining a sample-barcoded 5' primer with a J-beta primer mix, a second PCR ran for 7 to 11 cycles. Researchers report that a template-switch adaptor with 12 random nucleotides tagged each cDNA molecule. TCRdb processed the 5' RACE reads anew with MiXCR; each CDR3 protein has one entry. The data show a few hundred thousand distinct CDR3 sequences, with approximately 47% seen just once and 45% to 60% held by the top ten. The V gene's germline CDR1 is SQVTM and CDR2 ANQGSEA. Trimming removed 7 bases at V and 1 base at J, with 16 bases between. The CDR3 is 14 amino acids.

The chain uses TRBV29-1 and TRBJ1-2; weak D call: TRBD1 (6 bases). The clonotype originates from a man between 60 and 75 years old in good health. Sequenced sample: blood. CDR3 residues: CSANTDRYNYGYTF. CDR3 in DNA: TGCAGCGCTAACACGGACAGATATAACTATGGCTACACCTTC.